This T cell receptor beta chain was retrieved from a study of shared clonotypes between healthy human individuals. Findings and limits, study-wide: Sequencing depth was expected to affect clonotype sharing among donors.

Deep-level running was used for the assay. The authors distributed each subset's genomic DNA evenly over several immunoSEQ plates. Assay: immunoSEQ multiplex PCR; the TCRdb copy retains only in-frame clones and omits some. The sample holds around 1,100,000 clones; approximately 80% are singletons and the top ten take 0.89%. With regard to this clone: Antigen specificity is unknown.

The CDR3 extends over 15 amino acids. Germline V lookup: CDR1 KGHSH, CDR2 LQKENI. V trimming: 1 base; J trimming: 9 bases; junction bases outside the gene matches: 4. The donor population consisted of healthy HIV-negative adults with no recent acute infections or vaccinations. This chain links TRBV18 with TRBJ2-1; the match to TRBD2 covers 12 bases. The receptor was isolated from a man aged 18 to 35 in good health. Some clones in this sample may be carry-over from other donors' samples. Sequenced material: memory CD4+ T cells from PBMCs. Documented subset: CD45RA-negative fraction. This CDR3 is CASSPQMTSGSEQFF. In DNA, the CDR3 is TGTGCCAGCTCACCACAGATGACTAGCGGGAGTGAGCAGTTCTTC. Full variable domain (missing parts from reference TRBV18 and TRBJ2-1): NAGVMQNPRHLVRRRGQEARLRCSPMKGHSHVYWYRQLPEEGLKFMVYLQKENIIDESGMPKERFSAEFPKEGPSILRIQQVVRGDSAAYFCASSPQMTSGSEQFFGPGTRLTVL.